This T cell receptor beta chain stems from a study of beta chain features in type 1 diabetes (dated by TCRdb to the late 2010s). Broadly, across the study: No differences in mean age, gender distribution, total cell number or subset yield were found between patients and healthy donors. A total of just under 110,000,000 sorted cells were examined across all samples, and RNA yield correlated strongly with the number of cells per subset. The study compared the TCRB repertoires of sorted circulating CD4+ T cell subsets in recently diagnosed type 1 diabetes patients with those in matched healthy donors. Naive and central memory subsets were obtained from all 30 or so donors, but regulatory and stem cell-like memory subsets were isolated from only 8 patients and roughly 8 healthy donors.

Findings and caveats that apply to the study as a whole: HLA sub-analyses involved small numbers of individuals, so any influence of HLA type on TCRB rearrangement remained unresolved. A moderate but significant shortening of TCRB CDR3 length was observed in type 1 diabetes patients in all four CD4+ subsets. PCR may preferentially amplify shorter templates, but because patient and control samples were amplified and corrected together, any resulting skew would affect both groups equally. Naive, central memory and regulatory TCRB repertoires appeared more similar among patients than among healthy donors. Because cDNA was sequenced instead of genomic DNA, activated cells with high expression could be over-represented, although the groups did not differ in activation or CD3 levels. Fewer insertions and more nucleotide deletions at VDJ recombination sites were observed in patients with type 1 diabetes, implying thymic rearrangement abnormalities.

From each donor, a single peripheral blood sample of about 100 mL on average was drawn into heparinised tubes. A BD FACSAria II was used to sort naive, central memory, regulatory and stem cell-like memory CD4+ T cells with a panel that included CD45RO, CCR7, CD25, CD127, CD95 and CD27. All sorted populations exceeded 98% purity. PBMCs were separated immediately by Lymphoprep density gradient centrifugation and were stained directly, without being cultured. To minimize batch effects, samples were stained and sorted in pairs, one healthy donor with one patient per experiment. Notes on this clone: It has no known antigen specificity. Nothing much larger sits one base from this clone, and base qualities are not available.

The High Capacity cDNA Reverse Transcription Kit was used to reverse transcribe all of the isolated RNA, meaning that expressed TCRB transcripts were what got sequenced. Naive, central memory and regulatory T cell samples underwent deep immunoSEQ sequencing, averaging around 4 million total reads per sample. Sorted cells were lysed in RLT buffer and RNA was extracted with DNase-treated RNeasy Micro or Mini kits, depending on cell number. Each cell subset was processed separately to prevent cross-contamination, with patient and healthy donor samples processed together. The immunoSEQ multiplex PCR was used to amplify TCRB sequences from cDNA, yielding 87-bp fragments that span the CDR3 region. Sequencing of the amplicons was done on the Illumina HiSeq platform. The study's own analysis went as follows. Synthetic template baselines were used to correct PCR bias computationally, reads within Hamming distance 2 were collapsed together, and singletons that could not be merged were discarded. By aligning reads against IMGT, V, D and J genes, CDR3 length, and insertions or deletions at six rearrangement sites were assigned. Within each subset, clonotype counts were normalized to sorted cell number, and only after that were true diversity and Gini coefficients computed with the tcR R package. The overlap coefficient, calculated on TCRB nucleotide sequences, was used to measure repertoire sharing. Out-of-frame TCRB sequences from naive cells were analyzed to stand in for the pre-selection repertoire. Drawn from immuneACCESS, this table holds only the in-frame rearrangements with V and J called that TCRdb kept. Clones are partly lost; checked studies trace under half to an unresolved V gene and leave the rest unexplained. V and J calls plus clone size are reproduced from that table; the DNA served to infer D and trimming. Within this sample are some 250,000 clones, with roughly 13% of them counted one time only. The ten largest clones represent almost 0.02% of the sample.

The germline V gene sets CDR1 to MGHRA and CDR2 to YSYEKL. Deletion took 2 bases off V and 3 bases off J, with a span of 13 bases between the germline ends. The CDR3 covers 15 residues, taking in both the cysteine and the phenylalanine. Only the CDR3 DNA is retained, 45 bases long and in frame from the first base. Sequenced material: naive CD4+ T cells from blood. The cell subset or site label here, explained by the study, means: true naive CD4+ T cells. The TCR sequence derives from a man aged 30-40 years with type 1 diabetes. This receptor chain uses TRBV4-1 and TRBJ1-2; D gene: possibly TRBD1, on 6 matching bases. In nucleotide form, the sequence is TGCGCCAGCAGCCAACCCCAGACAGGCCACTATGGCTACACCTTC. This is translated as CASSQPQTGHYGYTF.